The 3 T cell receptor beta chains reported below all come from one sample, sequenced in a study of graft-versus-host responses after intestinal transplantation. The method was immunoSEQ multiplex PCR; TCRdb's version includes in-frame clones alone and lacks a portion of them. Of some 150,000 clones listed, 80% to 95% were seen once; the top ten hold roughly 0.19%. These receptors' targets are unknown. The specimen comprised unstimulated CD4+ T cells sorted from spleen or lymph node cells, sampled before intestinal transplant. The receptors come from a human donor who received an intestinal transplant.

This clone was detected once. The genes are TRBV5-1 and TRBJ2-5; D not resolved. TRBJ2-7 matches the DNA end more closely, so the J call is doubtful. The CDR3 has 14 amino acids. Germline V gene lookup returns CDR1 SGHRS and CDR2 YFSETQ. The CDR3 coding sequence is TGCGCCAGCAGCTCAGACGTCTATTCCTACGAGCAGTACTTC. It is translated as CASSSDVYSYEQYF.

The chain couples TRBV6-1 to TRBJ1-5; 10 nucleotides match TRBD1. CDR1 and CDR2 (germline): MNHNS, SASEGT. With V trimmed by 0 bases and J by 7 bases, 3 bases remained unmatched. This CDR3 is built from 15 residues. The CDR3 nucleotides are TGTGCCAGCAGTGAAGCGTGGACAGGGGGGCAGCCCCAGCATTTT. This translates into CASSEAWTGGQPQHF.

The V gene is TRBV19, the J gene TRBJ2-1, with D tentatively TRBD1 (5 bases). The CDR3 contains 15 residues. Germline assignment: CDR1 LNHDA and CDR2 SQIVND (reference sequence). The V end lost 1 base, the J end lost 5 bases, and 12 bases lay between the germline ends. CDR3 sequence (DNA): TGTGCCAGTAGTATAGCAGGGCCGTGGGACAATGAGCAGTTCTTC. It codes for CASSIAGPWDNEQFF.